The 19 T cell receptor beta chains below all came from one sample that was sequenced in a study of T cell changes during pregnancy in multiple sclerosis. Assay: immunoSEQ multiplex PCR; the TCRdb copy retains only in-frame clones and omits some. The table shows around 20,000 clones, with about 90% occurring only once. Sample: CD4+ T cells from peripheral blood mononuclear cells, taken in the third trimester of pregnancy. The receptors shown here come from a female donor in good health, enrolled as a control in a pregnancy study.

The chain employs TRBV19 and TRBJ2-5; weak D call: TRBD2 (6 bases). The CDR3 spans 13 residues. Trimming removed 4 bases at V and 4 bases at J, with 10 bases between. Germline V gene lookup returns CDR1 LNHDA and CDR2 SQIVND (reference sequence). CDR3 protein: CASSSGARETQYF. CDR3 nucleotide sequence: TGTGCCAGTAGTAGCGGGGCTCGAGAGACCCAGTACTTC. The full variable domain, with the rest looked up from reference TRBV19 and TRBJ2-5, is DGGITQSPKYLFRKEGQNVTLSCEQNLNHDAMYWYRQDPGQGLRLIYYSQIVNDFQKGDIAEGYSVSREKKESFPLTVTSAQKNPTAFYLCASSSGARETQYFGPGTRLLVL.

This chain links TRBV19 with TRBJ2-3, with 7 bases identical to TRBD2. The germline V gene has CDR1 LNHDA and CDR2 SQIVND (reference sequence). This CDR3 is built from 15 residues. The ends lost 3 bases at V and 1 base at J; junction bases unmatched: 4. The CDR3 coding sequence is TGTGCCAGTAGTATGGGAGGGGCTGGCACAGATACGCAGTATTTT. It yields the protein CASSMGGAGTDTQYF.

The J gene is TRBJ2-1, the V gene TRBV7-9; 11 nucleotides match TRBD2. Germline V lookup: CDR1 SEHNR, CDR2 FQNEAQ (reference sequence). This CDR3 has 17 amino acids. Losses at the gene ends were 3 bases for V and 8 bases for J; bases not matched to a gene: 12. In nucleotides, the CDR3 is TGTGCCAGCAGCTTCCTAGCACTAGCGGGAGTCGTCGATGAGCAGTTCTTC. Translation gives CASSFLALAGVVDEQFF.

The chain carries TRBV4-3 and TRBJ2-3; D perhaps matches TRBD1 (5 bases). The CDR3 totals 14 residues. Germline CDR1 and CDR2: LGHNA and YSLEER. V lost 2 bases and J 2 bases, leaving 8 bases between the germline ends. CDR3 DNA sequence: TGCGCCAGCAGCCAAAGGGGAACCACAGATACGCAGTATTTT. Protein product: CASSQRGTTDTQYF.

This CDR3 is CASSAQAISNQPQHF. DNA of the CDR3: TGTGCCAGCAGTGCACAGGCAATCAGCAATCAGCCCCAGCATTTT. The chain recombines TRBV2 with TRBJ1-5; TRBD1 is a possible D gene (5 bases). CDR3 length: 15 amino acids. The V end was cut by 4 bases, the J end by 1 base, with 11 bases between. CDR1 is SNHLY, CDR2 FYNNEI, per germline. Using reference TRBV2 and TRBJ1-5 for the parts outside the CDR3, the full variable domain is EPEVTQTPSHQVTQMGQEVILRCVPISNHLYFYWYRQILGQKVEFLVSFYNNEISEKSEIFDDQFSVERPDGSNFTLKIRSTKLEDSAMYFCASSAQAISNQPQHFGDGTRLSIL.

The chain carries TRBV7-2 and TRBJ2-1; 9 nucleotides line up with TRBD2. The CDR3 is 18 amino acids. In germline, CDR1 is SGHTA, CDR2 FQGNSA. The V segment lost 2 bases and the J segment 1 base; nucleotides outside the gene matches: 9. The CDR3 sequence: CASSLRVSGGSSYNEQFF. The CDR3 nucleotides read TGTGCCAGCAGCTTAAGAGTGAGCGGGGGGTCATCCTACAATGAGCAGTTCTTC. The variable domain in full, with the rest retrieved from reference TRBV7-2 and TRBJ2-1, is GAGVSQSPSNKVTEKGKDVELRCDPISGHTALYWYRQSLGQGLEFLIYFQGNSAPDKSGLPSDRFSAERTGGSVSTLTIQRTQQEDSAVYLCASSLRVSGGSSYNEQFFGPGTRLTVL.

As DNA, the CDR3 is TGTGCCAGCAGCCCTTGTGTCACTAGCGTTTCCTTGACCTACGAGCAGTACTTC. It translates to CASSPCVTSVSLTYEQYF. J is TRBJ2-7 and V is TRBV11-3; 7 positions match TRBD2. V was pared by 5 bases and J by 2 bases, with 18 bases of the junction left unmatched. CDR1 is SGHNT and CDR2 is YENEEA in the germline V gene. The CDR3 totals 18 residues.

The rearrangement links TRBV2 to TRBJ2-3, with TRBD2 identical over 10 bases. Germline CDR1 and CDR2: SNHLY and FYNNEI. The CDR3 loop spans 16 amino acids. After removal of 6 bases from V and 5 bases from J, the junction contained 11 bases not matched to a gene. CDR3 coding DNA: TGTGCCAGCAGGCTCTTAGCGGGGGGCGGACAAGATACGCAGTATTTT. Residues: CASRLLAGGGQDTQYF.

In nucleotides, the CDR3 is TGTGCCAGCAGTTACCGCGGGGGGCGAGGCACCGGGGAGCTGTTTTTT. The encoded protein is CASSYRGGRGTGELFF. The chain uses TRBV6-5 and TRBJ2-2, with TRBD2 identical over 8 bases. V gave up 2 bases and J gave up 4 bases; unmatched junction bases: 6. CDR1 and CDR2 (germline): MNHEY, SVGAGI. The CDR3 is 16 amino acids.

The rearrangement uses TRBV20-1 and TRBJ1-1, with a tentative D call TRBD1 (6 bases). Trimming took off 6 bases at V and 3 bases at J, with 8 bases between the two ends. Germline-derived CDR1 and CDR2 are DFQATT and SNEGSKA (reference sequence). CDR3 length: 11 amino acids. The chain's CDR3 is CSARGDTEAFF. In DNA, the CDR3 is TGCAGTGCCAGGGGAGACACTGAAGCTTTCTTT.

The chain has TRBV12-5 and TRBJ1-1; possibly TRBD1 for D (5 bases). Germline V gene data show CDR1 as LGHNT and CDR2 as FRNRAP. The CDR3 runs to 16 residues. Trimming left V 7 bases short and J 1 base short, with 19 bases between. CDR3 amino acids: CASAPPGLRRNTEAFF. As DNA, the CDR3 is TGTGCTAGTGCCCCTCCGGGACTCCGCAGGAACACTGAAGCTTTCTTT.

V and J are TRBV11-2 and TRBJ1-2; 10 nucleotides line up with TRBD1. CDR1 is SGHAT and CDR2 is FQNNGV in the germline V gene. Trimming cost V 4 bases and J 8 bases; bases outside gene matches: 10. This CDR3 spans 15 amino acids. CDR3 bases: TGTGCCAGCAGCTCCCGGACAGGGGGTAATTACGGCTACACCTTC. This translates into CASSSRTGGNYGYTF. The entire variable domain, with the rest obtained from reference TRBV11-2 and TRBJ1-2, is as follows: EAGVAQSPRYKIIEKRQSVAFWCNPISGHATLYWYQQILGQGPKLLIQFQNNGVVDDSQLPKDRFSAERLKGVDSTLKIQPAKLEDSAVYLCASSSRTGGNYGYTFGSGTRLTVV.

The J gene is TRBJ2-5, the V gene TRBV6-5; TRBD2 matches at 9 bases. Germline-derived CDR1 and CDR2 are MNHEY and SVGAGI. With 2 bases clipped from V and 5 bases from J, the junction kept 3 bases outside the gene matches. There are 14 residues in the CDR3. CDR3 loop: CASSYGTSPETQYF. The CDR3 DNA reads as TGTGCCAGCAGTTACGGGACTAGCCCTGAGACCCAGTACTTC.

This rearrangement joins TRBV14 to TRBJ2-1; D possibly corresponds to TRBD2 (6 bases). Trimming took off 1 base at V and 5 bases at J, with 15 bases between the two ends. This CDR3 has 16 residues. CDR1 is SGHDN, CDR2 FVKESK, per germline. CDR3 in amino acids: CASSQVPGLANNEQFF. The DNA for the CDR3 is TGTGCCAGCAGCCAAGTCCCGGGACTGGCGAACAATGAGCAGTTCTTC.

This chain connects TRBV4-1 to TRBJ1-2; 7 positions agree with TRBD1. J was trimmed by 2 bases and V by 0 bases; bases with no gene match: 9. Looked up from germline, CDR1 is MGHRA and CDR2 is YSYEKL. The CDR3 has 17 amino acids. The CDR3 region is CASSQERGAGQNYGYTF. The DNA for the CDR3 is TGCGCCAGCAGCCAAGAACGAGGGGCGGGACAGAACTATGGCTACACCTTC.

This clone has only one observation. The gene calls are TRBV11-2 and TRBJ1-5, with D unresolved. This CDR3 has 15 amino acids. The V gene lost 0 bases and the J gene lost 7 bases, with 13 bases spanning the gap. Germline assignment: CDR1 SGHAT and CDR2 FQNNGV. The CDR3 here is CASSLDSGWAQPQHF. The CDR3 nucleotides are TGTGCCAGCAGCTTAGACTCAGGATGGGCCCAGCCCCAGCATTTT.

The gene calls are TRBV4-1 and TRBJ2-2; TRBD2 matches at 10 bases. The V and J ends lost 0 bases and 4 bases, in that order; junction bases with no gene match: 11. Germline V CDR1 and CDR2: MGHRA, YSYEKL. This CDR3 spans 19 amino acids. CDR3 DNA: TGCGCCAGCAGCCAAGATCAGGCTAGCGGGAGACGCGGCACCGGGGAGCTGTTTTTT. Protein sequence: CASSQDQASGRRGTGELFF.

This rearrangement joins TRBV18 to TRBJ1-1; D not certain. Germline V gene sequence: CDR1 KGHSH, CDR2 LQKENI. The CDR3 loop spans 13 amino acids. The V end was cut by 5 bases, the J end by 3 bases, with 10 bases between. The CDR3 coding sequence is TGTGCCAGCTCAACACGGGGAGACACTGAAGCTTTCTTT. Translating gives CASSTRGDTEAFF.

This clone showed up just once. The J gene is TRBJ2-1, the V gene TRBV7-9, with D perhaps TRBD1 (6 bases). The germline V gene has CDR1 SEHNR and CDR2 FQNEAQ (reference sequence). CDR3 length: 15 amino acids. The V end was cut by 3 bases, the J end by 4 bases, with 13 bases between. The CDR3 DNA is TGTGCCAGCAGCTTCTACAGGGCTCGTTACAATGAGCAGTTCTTC. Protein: CASSFYRARYNEQFF.